A single T cell receptor beta chain is shown here with its context. The V end was cut by 1 base, the J end by 0 bases, with 14 bases between. This CDR3 has 17 amino acids. Germline V CDR1 and CDR2: SGHDT, YYEEEE. This sample was included in a study of OX40 agonist ivuxolimab in advanced cancers. Libraries were prepared by immunoSEQ multiplex PCR; TCRdb keeps only in-frame clonotypes and omits some of them. The data contain more than 55,000 clones, 86% of them singletons. The J gene is TRBJ1-5, the V gene TRBV5-6; possibly TRBD1 for D (6 bases). The sequencing used CD4+ or CD8+ T cells sorted from blood, collected in a trial of the OX40 agonist ivuxolimab. The clonotype comes from an adult with an advanced solid tumor such as melanoma, head and neck, liver or kidney cancer. The CDR3 is CASSLRRQAGSNQPQHF. Written as DNA, the CDR3 is TGTGCCAGCAGCTTGAGGCGACAGGCTGGTAGCAATCAGCCCCAGCATTTT.